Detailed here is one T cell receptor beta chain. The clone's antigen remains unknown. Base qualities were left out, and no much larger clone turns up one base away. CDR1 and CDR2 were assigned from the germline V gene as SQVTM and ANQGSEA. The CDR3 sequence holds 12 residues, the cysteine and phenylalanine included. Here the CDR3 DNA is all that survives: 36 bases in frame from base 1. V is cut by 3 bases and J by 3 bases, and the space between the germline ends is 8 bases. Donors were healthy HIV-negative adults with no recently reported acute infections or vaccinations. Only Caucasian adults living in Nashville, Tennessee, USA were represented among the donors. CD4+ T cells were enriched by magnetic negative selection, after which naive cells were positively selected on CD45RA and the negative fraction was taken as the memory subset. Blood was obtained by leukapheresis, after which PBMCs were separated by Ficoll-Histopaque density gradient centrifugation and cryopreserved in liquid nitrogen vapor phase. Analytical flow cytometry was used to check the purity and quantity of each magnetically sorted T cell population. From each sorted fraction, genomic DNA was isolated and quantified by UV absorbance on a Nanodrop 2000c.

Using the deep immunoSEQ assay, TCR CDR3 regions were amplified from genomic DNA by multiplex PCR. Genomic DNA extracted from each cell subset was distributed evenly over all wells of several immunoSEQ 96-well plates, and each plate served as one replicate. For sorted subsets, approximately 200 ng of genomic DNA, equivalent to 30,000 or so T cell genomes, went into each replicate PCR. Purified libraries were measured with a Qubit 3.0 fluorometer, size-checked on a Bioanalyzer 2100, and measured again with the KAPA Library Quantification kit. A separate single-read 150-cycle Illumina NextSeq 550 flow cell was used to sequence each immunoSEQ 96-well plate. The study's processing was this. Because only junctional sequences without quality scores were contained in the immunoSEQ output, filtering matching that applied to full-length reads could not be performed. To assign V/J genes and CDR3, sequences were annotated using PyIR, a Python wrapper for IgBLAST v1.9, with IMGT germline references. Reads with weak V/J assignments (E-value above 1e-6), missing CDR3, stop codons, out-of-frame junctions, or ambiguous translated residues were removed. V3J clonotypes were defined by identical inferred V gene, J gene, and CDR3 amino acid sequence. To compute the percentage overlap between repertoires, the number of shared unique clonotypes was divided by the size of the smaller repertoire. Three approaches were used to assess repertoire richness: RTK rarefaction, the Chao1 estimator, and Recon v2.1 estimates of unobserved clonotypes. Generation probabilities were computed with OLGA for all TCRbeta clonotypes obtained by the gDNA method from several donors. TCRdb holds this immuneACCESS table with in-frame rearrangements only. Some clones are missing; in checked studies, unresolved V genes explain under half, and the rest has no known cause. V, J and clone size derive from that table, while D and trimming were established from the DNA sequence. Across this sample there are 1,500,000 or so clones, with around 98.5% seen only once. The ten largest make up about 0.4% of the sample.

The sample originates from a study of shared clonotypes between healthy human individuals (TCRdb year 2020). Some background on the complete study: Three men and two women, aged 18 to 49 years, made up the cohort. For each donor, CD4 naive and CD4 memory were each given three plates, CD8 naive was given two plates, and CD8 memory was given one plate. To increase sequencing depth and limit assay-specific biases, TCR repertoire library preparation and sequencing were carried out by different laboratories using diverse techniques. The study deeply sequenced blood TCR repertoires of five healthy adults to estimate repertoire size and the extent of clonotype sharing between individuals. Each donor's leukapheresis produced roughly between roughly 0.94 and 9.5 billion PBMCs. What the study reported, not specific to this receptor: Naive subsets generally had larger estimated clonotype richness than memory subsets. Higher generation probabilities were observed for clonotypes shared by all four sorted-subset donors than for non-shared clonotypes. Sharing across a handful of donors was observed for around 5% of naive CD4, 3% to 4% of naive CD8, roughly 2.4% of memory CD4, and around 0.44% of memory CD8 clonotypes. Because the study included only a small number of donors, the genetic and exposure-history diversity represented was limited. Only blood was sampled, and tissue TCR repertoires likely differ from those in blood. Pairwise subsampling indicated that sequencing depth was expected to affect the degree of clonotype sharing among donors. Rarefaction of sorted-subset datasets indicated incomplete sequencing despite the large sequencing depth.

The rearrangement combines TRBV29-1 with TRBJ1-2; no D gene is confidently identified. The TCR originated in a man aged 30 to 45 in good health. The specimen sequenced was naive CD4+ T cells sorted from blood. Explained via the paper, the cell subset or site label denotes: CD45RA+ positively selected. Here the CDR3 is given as CSVEAPDYGYTF. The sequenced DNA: TGCAGCGTTGAGGCCCCCGACTATGGCTACACCTTC.